The sequence of this T cell receptor (beta chain) was determined in a study of T cells in Graves' hyperthyroidism and ophthalmopathy. Study-wide context: At initial diagnosis, before any treatment had begun, peripheral blood was obtained.

Study observations and caveats: A model of 13 V-J pairs discriminated ophthalmopathy from stable hyperthyroidism. Blood also contained most expanded thyroid clonotypes above 0.001.

Researchers took RNA transcripts and amplified the TCR beta CDR3 regions from them. HTBI primers were used for first-round RT-PCR of the TCR CDR3. A single record per CDR3 protein comes from TCRdb applying MiXCR to the multiplex PCR reads. In the table there are some 700,000 distinct CDR3 sequences, about 18% of which are singletons. The CDR3 consists of 14 residues. Per germline, CDR1 SGHDN and CDR2 FVKESK. The ends were cut back, 1 base at V and 4 bases at J, with 7 bases in the middle. This clonotype was observed a few times. Its antigen is not known. Exclusions: uncontrolled infection, other autoimmune disease, pregnancy, lactation.

The source of this sequence is a man aged 50-60 years with Graves' hyperthyroidism. V gene TRBV14 combines with J gene TRBJ2-2; possible D gene TRBD1, 5 bases. The sample consisted of blood. The CDR3 region has the DNA TGTGCCAGCAGCCAAGTACAGGTCACCGGGGAGCTGTTTTTT. Its protein product is CASSQVQVTGELFF.